A selection of T cell receptor beta chains follows, all from one sample in a study of HIV-infected patients and healthy controls. Each CDR3 protein gets one entry after TCRdb re-called the 5' RACE reads with MiXCR. The data show just over 15,000 distinct CDR3 sequences, with roughly 7.7% seen just once and around 8% held by the top ten. The source material was blood. Receptors originate from an adult in good health. Each CDR3 is given with its conserved first and last residue. Each record gives: D gene, clone size, J gene, V gene, CDR3 DNA, CDR3 protein. D genes are given only for firm matches. A clone size is listed for some rows: how often the clone was seen (once, few, many), or a class if it is expanded.

TRBD1 | many | TRBJ1-1 | TRBV9 | TGTGCCAGCAGCCTTGACCCGGGACAGGGGGCCGTTAGTACTGAAGCTTTCTTT | CASSLDPGQGAVSTEAFF
TRBD1 | many | TRBJ1-1 | TRBV3-1 | TGTGCCAGCAGCCACAGACAGGGGGCGAGCACTGAAGCTTTCTTT | CASSHRQGASTEAFF
TRBD2 | NA | TRBJ2-1 | TRBV7-2 | TGTGCCAGCAGCAGAACCGGGACTAGCGGGAGGTCTTGGTCCAATGAGCAGTTCTTC | CASSRTGTSGRSWSNEQFF
NA | many | TRBJ2-6 | TRBV28 | TGTGCCAGCAGTTTATTCGAGTTGGCCAACGTCCTGACTTTC | CASSLFELANVLTF
NA | many | TRBJ2-1 | TRBV4-3 | TGCGCCAGCAGCCAAGCCCACTGGTCCACCTCCCTTAATGAGCAGTTCTTC | CASSQAHWSTSLNEQFF
NA | many | TRBJ1-2 | TRBV4-3 | TGCGCCAGCAGCCAAGATAAGGAGACACATTATGGCTACACCTTC | CASSQDKETHYGYTF
TRBD2 | many | TRBJ2-3 | TRBV11-2 | TGTGCCAGCAGACGTAGCGGGAGGGCCGGTGGAGATACGCAGTATTTT | CASRRSGRAGGDTQYF
TRBD2 | many | TRBJ2-1 | TRBV6-2/TRBV6-3 | TGTGCCAGCCGACCAGCAAGCGGGACCTTCTCTGAGCAGTTCTTC | CASRPASGTFSEQFF
TRBD1 | many | TRBJ1-5 | TRBV27 | TGTGCCAGCAGTTGGGACAGGGGCAACACCCAGCATTTT | CASSWDRGNTQHF
TRBD1 | medium-sized | TRBJ2-1 | TRBV20-1 | TGCAGTGCTAATACAGGGGGCGACTACAATGAGCAGTTCTTC | CSANTGGDYNEQFF
NA | medium-sized | TRBJ1-1 | TRBV7-2 | TGTGCCAGCAGCTTACAGGGTCCCATGAACACTGAAGCTTTCTTT | CASSLQGPMNTEAFF
TRBD1 | many | TRBJ2-5 | TRBV7-2 | TGTGCCAGCAGCTTAATGGGGACAGGGGTAGAGACCCAGTACTTC | CASSLMGTGVETQYF
NA | medium-sized | TRBJ2-5 | TRBV27 | TGTGCCAGCAGCTTGGCCGGTTCAAGGGTGGAGACCCAGTACTTC | CASSLAGSRVETQYF
NA | many | TRBJ2-5 | TRBV2 | TGTGCCAGCTTCACTAGGCAAGAGACCCAGTACTTC | CASFTRQETQYF
NA | many | TRBJ2-7 | TRBV7-2 | TGTGCCAGCAGCTTAGACTTCTCCCGTCGGTACGAGCAGTACTTC | CASSLDFSRRYEQYF
NA | NA | TRBJ1-5 | TRBV20-1 | TGCAGTGCTAGAACCCAGGGTAGTCAGTTAGATCAGCCCCAGCATTTT | CSARTQGSQLDQPQHF
NA | many | TRBJ1-2 | TRBV7-2 | TGTGCCAGCAGCTTACTTCTACCTGGGTCGAGTGGCTACACCTTC | CASSLLLPGSSGYTF
NA | many | TRBJ2-1 | TRBV14 | TGTGCCAGCAGCCTTCCCCGGACGGATGAGCAGTTCTTC | CASSLPRTDEQFF
TRBD1 | NA | TRBJ2-1 | TRBV5-1 | TGCGCCAGCAGCCCCGTACCTCCGGGACAGGGGGCAAATGAGCAGTTCTTC | CASSPVPPGQGANEQFF
NA | many | TRBJ1-5 | TRBV12-3/TRBV12-4 | TGTGCCAGCAGCCTTAGGGGGGGCGATCAGCCCCAGCATTTT | CASSLRGGDQPQHF
NA | few | TRBJ2-3 | TRBV2 | TGTGCCAGCGGGGACGACGGCACAGATACGCAGTATTTT | CASGDDGTDTQYF
NA | many | TRBJ2-7 | TRBV19 | TGTGCCAGTAGTATAGTCGACTCCACGGGCGACGAGCAGTACTTC | CASSIVDSTGDEQYF
NA | many | TRBJ1-2 | TRBV5-4 | TGTGCCAGCCGGGGCGGGACTTGGAACTATGGCTACACCTTC | CASRGGTWNYGYTF
NA | many | TRBJ2-5 | TRBV30 | TGTGCCTGGAGTGTACTTGGGGGCAAAGAGACCCAGTACTTC | CAWSVLGGKETQYF
TRBD1 | NA | TRBJ2-7 | TRBV30 | TGTGCCTGGGCGACAGGGGACCCCTACGAGCAGTACTTC | CAWATGDPYEQYF
NA | many | TRBJ1-6 | TRBV29-1 | TGCAGCGTTTTCGACAATTCACCCGGACCCCTCCACTTT | CSVFDNSPGPLHF
NA | many | TRBJ1-2 | TRBV4-3 | TGCGCCAGCAGCGGAGAACCCAGGGTTCCGGACTATGGCTACACCTTC | CASSGEPRVPDYGYTF
TRBD2 | many | TRBJ2-3 | TRBV15 | TGTGCCACCAGCAGAGAGGGACTAGCGGGGAGCACAGATACGCAGTATTTT | CATSREGLAGSTDTQYF
TRBD2 | many | TRBJ2-3 | TRBV19 | TGTGCCAGTAGTATAGTCCTAACTAGCGGGAGTGGCACAGATACGCAGTATTTT | CASSIVLTSGSGTDTQYF
TRBD2 | many | TRBJ2-5 | TRBV12-3/TRBV12-4 | TGTGCCAGCAGTCCTCCCTCTAGCGGGGGAGAGACCCAGTACTTC | CASSPPSSGGETQYF
TRBD1 | NA | TRBJ1-2 | TRBV27 | TGTGCCAGCAGTCCCCCCGACAGGGTTCGGGCTAACTATGGCTACACCTTC | CASSPPDRVRANYGYTF
TRBD2 | many | TRBJ2-1 | TRBV7-9 | TGTGCCAGCAGCACGTCACTAGCGGGAGGGCCGGGTGAGCAGTTCTTC | CASSTSLAGGPGEQFF
NA | many | TRBJ1-4 | TRBV18 | TGTGCCAGCTCACCAATTGCAACTAATGAAAAACTGTTTTTT | CASSPIATNEKLFF
TRBD1 | NA | TRBJ1-1 | TRBV20-1 | TGCAGTGCACAACTGGGACAGGGGAACACTGAAGCTTTCTTT | CSAQLGQGNTEAFF
TRBD1 | medium-sized | TRBJ2-3 | TRBV29-1 | TGCAGCGTTGGAGGCAGGGGGTCAGATACGCAGTATTTT | CSVGGRGSDTQYF
TRBD2 | many | TRBJ2-5 | TRBV6-2/TRBV6-3 | TGTGCCAGCAGTTCCCGTGGACTAGCGGGGAAGGAGACCCAGTACTTC | CASSSRGLAGKETQYF
NA | many | TRBJ2-3 | TRBV12-3/TRBV12-4 | TGTGCCAGCACCGACGGCACAGATACGCAGTATTTT | CASTDGTDTQYF
NA | many | TRBJ2-1 | TRBV15 | TGTGCCACCAGCGGGGGGCCGAGGTACAATGAGCAGTTCTTC | CATSGGPRYNEQFF
NA | many | TRBJ2-7 | TRBV18 | TGTGCCAGCTCACCGTCTAGGGGGGAATCGAGGGAGCAGTACTTC | CASSPSRGESREQYF
TRBD2 | many | TRBJ2-7 | TRBV20-1 | TGCAGTGCTAGAGATCGCTTTGCTAGCGGGAGGGGAATTTACGAGCAGTACTTC | CSARDRFASGRGIYEQYF
NA | many | TRBJ1-1 | TRBV19 | TGTGCCAGTAGTAGGGTCGTGAACACTGAAGCTTTCTTT | CASSRVVNTEAFF